What follows are 25 T cell receptor beta chains derived from one specimen sequenced in a study of T cells in Graves' hyperthyroidism and ophthalmopathy. RNA transcripts gave rise to amplified TCR beta CDR3 regions. During a first-round RT-PCR of the TCR CDR3, the HTBI primer set was used. Using its own MiXCR run on the multiplex PCR reads, TCRdb lists one record per CDR3 protein. The table lists around 700,000 distinct CDR3 sequences, about 19% of them singletons. What was sequenced was blood. The receptors stem from a woman aged 50 to 65 with Graves' hyperthyroidism that later progressed to Graves' ophthalmopathy.

Points on this clonotype: Since a much larger clone is just one base distant, this may be a read error. The rearrangement uses TRBV11-2 and TRBJ2-7, with TRBD1 identical over 11 bases. This CDR3 is built from 15 residues. The germline V gene encodes CDR1 SGHAT and CDR2 FQNNGV. The CDR3, as DNA: TGTGCCAGCAGCTCCGGGGACAGGGGGTCCTACGGGCAGTACTTC. Translated, it gives CASSSGDRGSYGQYF.

V gene TRBV24-1 combines with J gene TRBJ2-7, with D uncertain. Germline V CDR1 and CDR2: KGHDR, SFDVKD. CDR3 size: 13 residues. Between the trimmed V and J ends, which lost 1 base and 9 bases, there was a span of 12 bases. For the CDR3, the DNA is TGTGCCACCAGTGATTTAGACCTCAGCAGGCAGTACTTC. The encoded protein is CATSDLDLSRQYF.

The chain joins TRBV9 to TRBJ2-1, with TRBD1 matching over 8 bases. Germline CDR1 reads SGDLS; CDR2 reads YYNGEE. The CDR3 consists of 18 residues. V shed 0 bases, J shed 1 base, and the junction held 9 bases outside the gene matches. The CDR3 loop is CASSVAGGGTPSYNEQFF. Here the CDR3 DNA reads TGTGCCAGCAGCGTAGCAGGGGGCGGGACGCCGTCCTACAATGAGCAGTTCTTC.

The chain joins TRBV12-3 or TRBV12-4 to TRBJ1-2, with D unresolved. Trimming removed 2 bases from V and 8 bases from J, with 9 bases in between. The CDR3 is 12 amino acids. The CDR3 region has the DNA TGTGCCAGCAGTTTAAGCTTTATAGGCTACACCTTC. This translates into CASSLSFIGYTF.

This chain connects TRBV20-1 to TRBJ1-4; 7 positions match TRBD1. V lost 0 bases and J lost 4; bases outside the gene matches: 8. CDR3 length: 16 residues. CDR1 is DFQATT, CDR2 SNEGSKA, per germline (reference sequence). CDR3 in amino acids: CSARDILQGSNEKLFF. DNA of the CDR3: TGCAGTGCTAGAGATATCTTACAGGGGAGTAATGAAAAACTGTTTTTT.

At least ten counts were recorded for this clonotype. V is TRBV3-1 and J is TRBJ2-5, with TRBD2 matching over 11 bases. In germline, CDR1 is LGHDT, CDR2 YNNKEL (reference sequence). The CDR3 length is 16 residues. Losses at the gene ends were 4 bases for V and 4 bases for J; bases not matched to a gene: 8. CDR3 amino acids: CASSPKLAGAGETQYF. CDR3 DNA: TGTGCCAGCAGCCCTAAACTAGCGGGGGCGGGAGAGACCCAGTACTTC.

This clonotype was observed a few times. V usage is TRBV20-1 and J usage is TRBJ2-5, with D uncertain. The CDR3 covers 10 residues. V was pared by 6 bases and J by 5 bases, with 7 bases between. CDR1 and CDR2 (germline): DFQATT, SNEGSKA (reference sequence). The CDR3, as DNA: TGCAGTGCGGAAGACGAGACCCAGTACTTC. It codes for CSAEDETQYF.

The chain couples TRBV4-1 to TRBJ1-1; D may be TRBD1 (6 bases). V was pared by 0 bases and J by 4 bases, with 12 bases between. Germline assignment: CDR1 MGHRA and CDR2 YSYEKL. The CDR3 spans 15 residues. The DNA for the CDR3 is TGCGCCAGCAGCCAAGACTCAGGGGCCCTCACTGAAGCTTTCTTT. It translates to CASSQDSGALTEAFF.

This clonotype was seen more than once but under ten times. This rearrangement joins TRBV12-3 or TRBV12-4 to TRBJ2-3; a weak D match, TRBD2 (5 bases). V was shortened by 1 base and J by 2 bases, with 13 bases between the two germline ends. The CDR3 runs 16 residues. The CDR3 DNA is TGTGCCAGCAGTTTAGTGGTCGTGGGAGACACAGATACGCAGTATTTT. It is translated as CASSLVVVGDTDTQYF.

The chain recombines TRBV29-1 with TRBJ2-5; D possibly uses TRBD1 or TRBD2 (5 bases each). The CDR3 consists of 13 residues. Per the germline V gene, CDR1 is SQVTM and CDR2 is ANQGSEA. V was clipped by 4 bases and J by 4 bases, with 13 bases between them. CDR3 sequence: CSVVRGVLETQYF. The DNA of the CDR3 is TGCAGCGTTGTAAGAGGGGTATTAGAGACCCAGTACTTC.

The DNA of the CDR3 is TGCAGTGCCACTGGGACTCTAGGGGCCAACGTCCTGACTTTC. As protein: CSATGTLGANVLTF. The gene calls are TRBV20-1 and TRBJ2-6; tentatively, D is TRBD2 (6 bases). Trimming took off 6 bases at V and 4 bases at J, with 13 bases between the two ends. The CDR3 is 14 amino acids. Germline V gives CDR1 DFQATT, CDR2 SNEGSKA (reference sequence).

This chain joins TRBV12-3 or TRBV12-4 and TRBJ1-1, with D unclear. This CDR3 contains 13 residues. V was shortened by 7 bases and J by 1 base, with 10 bases between the two germline ends. CDR3 sequence: CASTPVGNTEAFF. For the CDR3, the DNA is TGTGCCAGCACCCCAGTTGGGAACACTGAAGCTTTCTTT.

The J gene is TRBJ1-5, the V gene TRBV4-1, with D uncertain. V lost 2 bases, J lost 0 bases, and 8 bases lay in between. Germline assignment: CDR1 MGHRA and CDR2 YSYEKL. CDR3 length: 15 residues. The CDR3 DNA follows: TGCGCCAGCAGCCAAATAATGGGTAGCAATCAGCCCCAGCATTTT. Translating it yields CASSQIMGSNQPQHF.

This clonotype was seen only a few times. This rearrangement joins TRBV7-3 to TRBJ2-2; TRBD2 is a possible D gene (6 bases). CDR1 is SGHTA and CDR2 is FQGTGA in the germline V gene. This CDR3 has 17 amino acids. Deletions cut 6 bases from V and 1 base from J, with 18 bases between. CDR3 sequence: CASRSPTGGMNTGELFF. CDR3 nucleotide sequence: TGTGCCAGCAGATCCCCGACGGGCGGGATGAACACCGGGGAGCTGTTTTTT.

This clonotype was seen a few times. This chain joins TRBV12-3 or TRBV12-4 and TRBJ2-7; D is perhaps TRBD1 (5 bases). CDR3 length: 12 residues. The germline V and J ends were trimmed by 7 bases and 2 bases, with 9 bases remaining between them. Written as DNA, the CDR3 is TGTGCCAGCAAAGGGGTTGCCTACGAGCAGTACTTC. This translates into CASKGVAYEQYF.

This clonotype occurred a few times. The DNA of the CDR3 is TGCAGCGCCCGGGCCTTCCAAGAGACCCAGTACTTC. Translating it yields CSARAFQETQYF. V gene TRBV29-1 combines with J gene TRBJ2-5, with D uncertain. Trimming left V 7 bases short and J 1 base short, with 10 bases between. CDR3 length equals 12 residues. Germline V gene sequence: CDR1 SQVTM, CDR2 ANQGSEA. The whole variable domain, filled in from reference TRBV29-1 and TRBJ2-5, reads SAVISQKPSRDICQRGTSLTIQCQVDSQVTMMFWYRQQPGQSLTLIATANQGSEATYESGFVIDKFPISRPNLTFSTLTVSNMSPEDSSIYLCSARAFQETQYFGPGTRLLVL.

This clonotype was counted only a few times. The V and J genes are TRBV7-9 and TRBJ2-3, with TRBD1 matching 9 bases. This CDR3 comprises 16 residues. From germline, CDR1 is SEHNR and CDR2 FQNEAQ (reference sequence). Unmatched junction bases numbered 9, after V lost 4 bases and J lost 4 bases. DNA for the CDR3: TGTGCCAGCAGCTCGGGACAGGGACCCAAGGCAGATACGCAGTATTTT. Protein product: CASSSGQGPKADTQYF.

The chain uses TRBV25-1 and TRBJ1-4; 8 bases are a match to TRBD1. CDR1 MGHDK and CDR2 SYGVNS come from the germline V gene. There are 15 residues in the CDR3. After removal of 6 bases from V and 4 bases from J, the junction contained 7 bases not matched to a gene. The CDR3 DNA follows: TGTGCCAGCAGCCGGACAGGGCGCGTTAATGAAAAACTGTTTTTT. This sequence encodes CASSRTGRVNEKLFF.

This clonotype was detected many times. The V and J genes are TRBV30 and TRBJ1-5, with D possibly matching TRBD1 (5 bases). This CDR3 spans 14 amino acids. Germline V gene sequence: CDR1 GTSNPN, CDR2 SVGIG (reference sequence). V was cut by 0 bases and J by 6 bases, with 12 bases left in between. CDR3 DNA: TGTGCCTGGAGTGTAAAAGGGGCGAGTCAGCCCCAGCATTTT. Its translation: CAWSVKGASQPQHF.

This clonotype was counted only a few times. Its ends do not fully match the called genes, so a read error is possible. The chain's CDR3 is CASSYTAGQGCTF. In DNA form, the CDR3 reads TGTGCCAGCAGCTACACTGCAGGACAAGGCTGCACCTTC. This chain connects TRBV5-6 to TRBJ1-2, with a tentative D call TRBD1 (5 bases). The CDR3 sequence is 13 residues long. The germline CDR1 and CDR2 sequences are SGHDT and YYEEEE.

This clonotype was observed at least ten times. The chain links TRBV6-1 to TRBJ2-2; D possibly matches TRBD1 or TRBD2 (5 bases each). The V end lost 11 bases, the J end lost 1 base, and 14 bases lay between the germline ends. CDR3 size: 14 residues. CDR1 is MNHNS, CDR2 SASEGT, per germline. CDR3 sequence: CAARGRKNTGELFF. The DNA of the CDR3 is TGTGCCGCACGGGGACGGAAGAACACCGGGGAGCTGTTTTTT.

This clonotype has a count of ten or more. The chain links TRBV20-1 to TRBJ2-4; 10 bases fit TRBD2. V shed 5 bases, J shed 0 bases, and the junction held 7 bases outside the gene matches. Looked up from germline, CDR1 is DFQATT and CDR2 is SNEGSKA (reference sequence). The length of the CDR3 is 16 residues. This CDR3 reads CSAPKLAGAAKNIQYF. DNA for the CDR3: TGCAGTGCTCCAAAGCTAGCGGGGGCAGCCAAAAACATTCAGTACTTC.

The rearrangement joins TRBV6-1 to TRBJ2-2, with 12 bases that match TRBD2. Germline V gene sequence: CDR1 MNHNS, CDR2 SASEGT. Trimming removed 5 bases from V and 7 bases from J; junction bases left unmatched: 5. The length of the CDR3 is 15 residues. CDR3 DNA sequence: TGTGCCAGCAGTCTAGCGGGGGGGCTTAACGGGGAGCTGTTTTTT. Its translation is CASSLAGGLNGELFF.

This clonotype was observed at least ten times. This sequence joins TRBV7-3 and TRBJ1-1, with TRBD1 matching over 8 bases. Germline assignment: CDR1 SGHTA and CDR2 FQGTGA. After removal of 3 bases from V and 6 bases from J, the junction contained 3 bases not matched to a gene. The CDR3 covers 13 residues. The CDR3 reads CASSFSGGPEAFF. DNA for the CDR3: TGTGCCAGCAGCTTTTCAGGGGGCCCTGAAGCTTTCTTT.

This clonotype was picked up a small number of times. This sequence joins TRBV27 and TRBJ2-7; D unresolved. The V gene lost 6 bases and the J gene lost 0 bases, with 12 bases spanning the gap. In germline, CDR1 is MNHEY, CDR2 SMNVEV (reference sequence). CDR3 length: 14 amino acids. CDR3 in amino acids: CASRADTYSYEQYF. CDR3 coding DNA: TGTGCCAGCAGAGCCGACACATACTCCTACGAGCAGTACTTC.